These 28 T cell receptor beta chains came from one sample sequenced in a study of regulatory T cells in long-lasting Graves disease. With iRepertoire HTBI primers and Arm-PCR of CDR3 regions, TCR beta libraries were built. TCRdb redid the calling of the multiplex PCR reads with MiXCR, one entry per CDR3 protein. Among approximately 400,000 distinct CDR3 sequences listed, about 16% were seen once. Documented time point: newly diagnosed GD, antithyroid drugs for less than 3 months. RNA isolated from PBMCs was used to make the TCR library. The same sample was also used in a study of T cells in Graves' hyperthyroidism and ophthalmopathy.

The specimen was peripheral blood mononuclear cells (PBMCs), collected at new diagnosis, from a patient treated with antithyroid drugs. The receptors shown here come from a woman aged 25-40 years with Graves disease.

The V gene is TRBV28, the J gene TRBJ2-2; D remains ambiguous. The CDR3 consists of 13 residues. From germline, CDR1 is MDHEN and CDR2 SYDVKM. V dropped 3 bases and J dropped 5 bases, with 7 bases sitting between them. The DNA of the CDR3 is TGTGCCAGCAGTTTTTCCAGGACCGGGGAGCTGTTTTTT. As protein: CASSFSRTGELFF.

This clonotype was seen repeatedly, ten times or more. This rearrangement joins TRBV3-1 to TRBJ1-2; 7 bases are a match to TRBD1. The CDR3 is 14 residues long. The ends lost 4 bases at V and 9 bases at J; junction bases unmatched: 11. Germline CDR1 reads LGHDT; CDR2 reads YNNKEL (reference sequence). DNA of the CDR3: TGTGCCAGCAGCCCTACGGGACAGTCGGCACGCTACACCTTC. This gives the protein CASSPTGQSARYTF.

This clonotype came up many times. V and J are TRBV7-9 and TRBJ1-5; possibly TRBD1 for D (5 bases). The length of the CDR3 is 14 residues. V lost 0 bases to trimming and J lost 6 bases, with 9 bases between them. CDR1 is SEHNR, CDR2 FQNEAQ, per germline (reference sequence). The CDR3, as DNA: TGTGCCAGCAGCTTAGCGGGGGTACGTCAGCCCCAGCATTTT. This encodes CASSLAGVRQPQHF.

In its sample, this clonotype was seen a few times. The rearrangement joins TRBV19 to TRBJ2-3, with no clear D. V lost 3 bases to trimming and J lost 4 bases, with 5 bases between them. Germline V gene sequence: CDR1 LNHDA, CDR2 SQIVND (reference sequence). The CDR3 loop spans 12 amino acids. The CDR3, as DNA: TGTGCCAGTAGTATTGTAGCAGATACGCAGTATTTT. Its protein is CASSIVADTQYF.

This clonotype has a count of ten or more. The chain links TRBV6-2 or TRBV6-3 to TRBJ2-7; the match to TRBD2 covers 11 bases. The germline gives CDR1 MNHEY, CDR2 SVGEGT. V shed 4 bases, J shed 2 bases, and the junction held 19 bases outside the gene matches. This CDR3 is 20 amino acids long. The CDR3 DNA reads TGTGCCAGCAGTTCCATACTGACTAGCGGGGCTGATAGTAGGGCCTACGAGCAGTACTTC. Protein sequence: CASSSILTSGADSRAYEQYF.

This rearrangement joins TRBV7-3 to TRBJ2-1, with TRBD2 matching 7 bases. V trimming: 0 bases; J trimming: 4 bases; junction bases outside the gene matches: 6. Germline-derived CDR1 and CDR2 are SGHTA and FQGTGA. The CDR3 totals 16 residues. This chain's CDR3 is CASSLTGQRGYNEQFF. CDR3 nucleotides: TGTGCCAGCAGCTTAACGGGCCAGCGGGGATACAATGAGCAGTTCTTC.

This clonotype was detected ten times or more. This chain links TRBV20-1 with TRBJ2-1; 12 positions agree with TRBD2. The CDR3 totals 14 residues. V gave up 7 bases and J gave up 9 bases; unmatched junction bases: 10. Germline CDR1 and CDR2: DFQATT and SNEGSKA (reference sequence). CDR3 DNA: TGCAGTGTAACCCGACTAGCGGGAGTGGGTGAGCAGTTCTTC. It is translated as CSVTRLAGVGEQFF.

In this sample, this clonotype turned up many times. This sequence joins TRBV9 and TRBJ1-2; D is possibly TRBD1 (5 bases). V was cut by 4 bases and J by 4 bases, with 14 bases left in between. The V gene's germline CDR1 is SGDLS and CDR2 YYNGEE. The length of the CDR3 is 14 residues. The CDR3 DNA reads TGTGCCAGCAGCACAGCGGGACCGGTCTATGGCTACACCTTC. Encoded protein: CASSTAGPVYGYTF.

This clonotype has only a few counts. The genes are TRBV19 and TRBJ2-6; 12 positions agree with TRBD2. CDR3 size: 16 residues. J gave up 3 bases and V 10 bases, and 7 bases lay outside the gene matches. Germline assignment: CDR1 LNHDA and CDR2 SQIVND (reference sequence). In DNA form, the CDR3 reads TGTGCCACGGCGACTAGCGGGAGTCTTGGGGCCAACGTCCTGACTTTC. This codes for CATATSGSLGANVLTF.

This clonotype appeared many times. This chain joins TRBV12-5 and TRBJ2-3; TRBD2 matches at 9 bases. V gave up 1 base and J gave up 1 base; unmatched junction bases: 3. There are 16 residues in the CDR3. The V gene's germline CDR1 is LGHNT and CDR2 FRNRAP. For the CDR3, the DNA is TGTGCTAGTGGTTTGGGAGCGGGAGGAGGCACAGATACGCAGTATTTT. Translating gives CASGLGAGGGTDTQYF.

This clonotype occurred many times. V gene TRBV18 combines with J gene TRBJ1-1, with a tentative D call TRBD1 (5 bases). Trimming shortened V by 8 bases and J by 3 bases, and 7 bases separated the two germline ends. CDR1 and CDR2 (germline): KGHSH, LQKENI. CDR3 length equals 11 residues. CDR3 residues: CASSRDTEAFF. For the CDR3, the DNA is TGTGCCAGCAGCAGGGACACTGAAGCTTTCTTT.

This clonotype was recorded at least ten times. The chain joins TRBV6-1 to TRBJ2-1, with 9 positions matching TRBD2. This CDR3 region has 16 residues. V lost 6 bases, J lost 7 bases, and 13 bases stayed unmatched. In germline, CDR1 is MNHNS, CDR2 SASEGT. This CDR3 is CASSPVAGASGNEQFF. The DNA of the CDR3 is TGTGCCAGCAGCCCAGTAGCGGGGGCCTCCGGTAATGAGCAGTTCTTC.

The genes are TRBV10-3 and TRBJ1-5; D not resolved. Germline CDR1 reads ENHRY; CDR2 reads SYGVKD. V shed 5 bases and J shed 6 bases, with 8 bases lying between them. The CDR3 runs to 12 residues. The CDR3 coding sequence is TGTGCCATCAGTACCACAAGTCAGCCCCAGCATTTT. Its protein product is CAISTTSQPQHF.

The chain has TRBV24-1 and TRBJ2-1; D not certain. Germline V gives CDR1 KGHDR, CDR2 SFDVKD. Trimming cost V 7 bases and J 1 base, with 13 bases left between them. The CDR3 totals 15 residues. The chain's CDR3 is CATRELGSSYNEQFF. CDR3 in DNA: TGTGCCACCAGGGAATTAGGGTCGTCCTACAATGAGCAGTTCTTC.

This clonotype was seen at least ten times. This chain uses TRBV7-2 with TRBJ2-1, with 7 bases identical to TRBD2. CDR3 length equals 15 residues. The trim removed 3 bases at V and 3 bases at J, leaving 5 bases unmatched. From germline, CDR1 is SGHTA and CDR2 FQGNSA. The CDR3 protein is CASSFGTINYNEQFF. In nucleotides, the CDR3 is TGTGCCAGCAGCTTTGGGACTATCAACTACAATGAGCAGTTCTTC.

This clonotype has ten or more counts. J is TRBJ2-5 and V is TRBV5-1, with unresolved D. Per the germline V gene, CDR1 is SGHRS and CDR2 is YFSETQ. Trimming removed 0 bases at V and 5 bases at J, with 14 bases between. The CDR3 sequence is 15 residues long. In nucleotides, the CDR3 is TGCGCCAGCAGCTTGGGAAGGACCGGTGGGGAGACCCAGTACTTC. This translates into CASSLGRTGGETQYF.

This clonotype was counted only a few times. This sequence joins TRBV7-9 and TRBJ2-7; 16 positions match TRBD2. The CDR3 consists of 19 residues. Germline V gene lookup returns CDR1 SEHNR and CDR2 FQNEAQ (reference sequence). The junction had 12 bases not matched to a gene; V was cut back by 5 bases and J by 2 bases. The CDR3 here is CASSGGTSGRASAPYEQYF. The CDR3 DNA is TGTGCCAGCAGCGGGGGGACTAGCGGGAGGGCCTCAGCCCCCTACGAGCAGTACTTC.

This clonotype showed up many times. The chain has TRBV7-2 and TRBJ2-3; weak D call: TRBD1 (6 bases). Germline V gives CDR1 SGHTA, CDR2 FQGNSA. The CDR3 totals 12 residues. Trimming took 2 bases from V and 15 from J, leaving 15 bases between them. CDR3 residues: CASSLMRAGEYF. DNA of the CDR3: TGTGCCAGCAGCTTAATGAGGGCAGGGGAATATTTT. Variable domain in full (rest from reference TRBV7-2 and TRBJ2-3): GAGVSQSPSNKVTEKGKDVELRCDPISGHTALYWYRQSLGQGLEFLIYFQGNSAPDKSGLPSDRFSAERTGGSVSTLTIQRTQQEDSAVYLCASSLMRAGEYFGPGTRLTVL.

This clonotype was counted many times. The CDR3 region is CAWSVAGNYGYTF. The CDR3 nucleotides are TGTGCCTGGAGTGTGGCGGGGAACTATGGCTACACCTTC. The V gene is TRBV30, the J gene TRBJ1-2; D uncertain. The germline CDR1 and CDR2 sequences are GTSNPN and SVGIG (reference sequence). The CDR3 loop spans 13 amino acids. V was clipped by 0 bases and J by 2 bases, with 7 bases between them.

This clonotype occurred many times. V gene TRBV28 combines with J gene TRBJ2-3; TRBD1 agrees at 8 bases. V lost 3 bases and J lost 1; bases outside the gene matches: 21. The CDR3 has 21 amino acids. The germline V gene encodes CDR1 MDHEN and CDR2 SYDVKM. The CDR3 loop reads CASSFSPNFRGQLGGTDTQYF. The CDR3 DNA reads as TGTGCCAGCAGTTTTTCCCCTAACTTCAGGGGGCAGCTAGGGGGCACAGATACGCAGTATTTT.

This clonotype was picked up many times. The CDR3: CAWRAETNTEAFF. CDR3 nucleotide sequence: TGTGCCTGGAGGGCAGAGACGAACACTGAAGCTTTCTTT. This sequence joins TRBV30 and TRBJ1-1; D ambiguous. The length of the CDR3 is 13 residues. Looked up from germline, CDR1 is GTSNPN and CDR2 is SVGIG (reference sequence). V was trimmed by 3 bases and J by 1 base, leaving 9 bases between them.

This clonotype occurred a few times. The chain uses TRBV5-1 and TRBJ2-1; D is unclear. Trimming stripped 1 base from V and 0 bases from J, with 11 bases between. In germline, CDR1 is SGHRS, CDR2 YFSETQ. The CDR3 spans 16 residues. The CDR3 protein is CASSLSRWSSYNEQFF. DNA for the CDR3: TGCGCCAGCAGCTTGTCGCGTTGGAGCTCCTACAATGAGCAGTTCTTC.

Notes on this clonotype: A far larger clone is just one base off, so this is likely a read error. V and J are TRBV11-2 and TRBJ2-3; 9 positions agree with TRBD2. The V and J ends lost 6 bases and 1 base, in that order; junction bases with no gene match: 11. Looked up from germline, CDR1 is SGHAT and CDR2 is FQNNGV. This CDR3 has 17 amino acids. The CDR3 DNA is TGTGCCAGCAGTTTGCTGACTAGCGGATCTGGCACAGATACGCAGTATTTT. Amino acids: CASSLLTSGSGTDTQYF. Drawing the rest from reference TRBV11-2 and TRBJ2-3, the complete variable domain is EAGVAQSPRYKIIEKRQSVAFWCNPISGHATLYWYQQILGQGPKLLIQFQNNGVVDDSQLPKDRFSAERLKGVDSTLKIQPAKLEDSAVYLCASSLLTSGSGTDTQYFGPGTRLTVL.

This clonotype was found a few times. The chain links TRBV18 to TRBJ2-1; D ambiguous. This CDR3 comprises 13 residues. V shed 2 bases and J shed 9 bases, with 11 bases lying between them. Germline V lookup: CDR1 KGHSH, CDR2 LQKENI. CDR3: CASSPDTRGEQFF. CDR3 bases: TGTGCCAGCTCACCAGATACCCGAGGTGAGCAGTTCTTC.

This clonotype showed up many times. The chain recombines TRBV7-2 with TRBJ2-3, with 7 bases aligning to TRBD2. CDR1 and CDR2 (germline): SGHTA, FQGNSA. V lost 2 bases, J lost 0 bases, and 14 bases stayed unmatched. The CDR3 contains 19 residues. The CDR3 DNA sequence: TGTGCCAGCAGCTTAATAGGGAGGGCAGGAGCTCTGAGCACAGATACGCAGTATTTT. This gives the protein CASSLIGRAGALSTDTQYF.

A few counts support this clonotype. J is TRBJ1-1 and V is TRBV10-3; possible D gene TRBD1, 6 bases. V dropped 3 bases and J dropped 2 bases, with 10 bases sitting between them. The CDR3 runs to 14 residues. Germline V CDR1 and CDR2: ENHRY, SYGVKD. The CDR3 nucleotides are TGTGCCATCAGTGAAGGACAGCTAAACACTGAAGCTTTCTTT. Its protein is CAISEGQLNTEAFF.

Of note for this clonotype: This may be a read error, as it is one base from a much larger clone. The chain recombines TRBV6-5 with TRBJ1-2; no reliable D call. This CDR3 is built from 13 residues. The germline CDR1 and CDR2 sequences are MNHEY and SVGAGI. Trimming pared 1 base from V and 8 bases from J, leaving 11 bases between. CDR3 in amino acids: CASSYLGWVGYTF. The CDR3 DNA reads TGTGCCAGCAGTTACTTGGGTTGGGTGGGCTACACCTTC.

This clonotype was counted a few times. This chain uses TRBV15 with TRBJ2-7, with 8 bases lining up with TRBD1. V was clipped by 0 bases and J by 0 bases; unmatched bases: 7. The CDR3 runs to 17 residues. The germline CDR1 and CDR2 sequences are LNHNV and YYDKDF (reference sequence). The CDR3 bases are TGTGCCACCAGCAGAGACCATACCGGGACAGGCTCCTACGAGCAGTACTTC. This codes for CATSRDHTGTGSYEQYF.